This T cell receptor beta chain was recorded in a study of neurological immune-mediated disorders. Remarks on this clonotype: Its specificity is unknown.

V trimming: 4 bases; J trimming: 1 base; junction bases outside the gene matches: 4. Germline V lookup: CDR1 SGHDT, CDR2 YYEEEE. This CDR3 is built from 16 residues. As to time point: longitudinal time-point 1 (baseline). Study-level points and caveats: Expanded clones shared no identical CDR3 amino acid sequences across subjects, which suggested private TCR-beta repertoires in all groups.

cDNA was made by 5'RACE with 10-nucleotide random UMIs. Over 180 million TCR-beta sequences, together covering 15-18 subjects, were produced by every individual sequencing run that was carried out. TCRdb passed the 5' RACE reads through MiXCR, listing each CDR3 protein once. The repertoire holds around 71,000 distinct CDR3 sequences, with roughly 13% as singletons. Sequencing was done on a sample of PBMCs. The rearrangement uses TRBV5-6 and TRBJ2-3; TRBD2 matches 12 bases. The source of this sequence is a female donor with HTLV-1-associated myelopathy (HAM/TSP). This chain's CDR3 is CASSPRLAGGTDTQYF. CDR3 sequence (DNA): TGTGCCAGCAGCCCTCGACTAGCGGGGGGCACAGATACGCAGTATTTT.